The rows below give T cell receptor beta chains drawn from one sample of a study of cytotoxic CD8 clonotypes in ibrutinib-treated CLL. The table came from immunoSEQ multiplex PCR; TCRdb's copy has only in-frame clones and leaves some out. The sample shows roughly 63,000 clones, 57% of them seen only once. The material sequenced was PBMCs, taken after 12 months of ibrutinib treatment. These TCRs come from a human donor with chronic lymphocytic leukemia. CDR3s include the opening cysteine and the closing phenylalanine or tryptophan. D genes are given only for firm matches. The size of a clone is reported for some rows only, either as once, few or many, or as a class for expanded clones.

. TRBJ2-1 14 TRBV12-5 . TGTGCTAGTGGTTTGGTCCCAGGGGTCCATGAGCAGTTCTTC CASGLVPGVHEQFF
TRBD1 TRBJ1-1 15 TRBV6-5 . TGTGCCAGCAGTTCCCCGGGACAGGCCAACACTGAAGCTTTCTTT CASSSPGQANTEAFF
. TRBJ1-4 15 TRBV5-1 . TGCGCCAGCAGCTTGGACTACAGATCTATTGAAAAACTGTTTTTT CASSLDYRSIEKLFF
. TRBJ1-2 12 TRBV5-6 . TGTGCCAGCAGCAGGATTCCAGGGCCCTGCACCTTC CASSRIPGPCTF
TRBD1 TRBJ1-6 12 TRBV9 many TGTGCCAGCAGAGGAGGGGGACAGAGGCTCCACTTT CASRGGGQRLHF
. TRBJ1-6 15 TRBV9 . TGTGCCAGCAGGCCCCAGGTGGGTTCGTGGTCACCCCTCCACTTT CASRPQVGSWSPLHF
TRBD2 TRBJ2-2 17 TRBV5-4 . TGTGCCAGCAGCTCATTGGGGAGGGGAGGTGGCACCGGGGAGCTGTTTTTT CASSSLGRGGGTGELFF
. TRBJ1-1 14 TRBV2 . TGTGCCAGCAGTGTACGGGGTGGTAACACTGAAGCTTTCTTT CASSVRGGNTEAFF
. TRBJ2-7 11 TRBV29-1 . TGCAGCGTTAAAACAGGGTGGAAGCAGTACTTC CSVKTGWKQYF
. TRBJ2-3 13 TRBV29-1 . TGCAGCGTTGCCGACAGAGGAGGAGATACGCAGTATTTT CSVADRGGDTQYF
. TRBJ1-1 16 TRBV5-1 few TGCGCCAGCAGCTTGGTTACGGGGGAAGGGAGAACTGAAGCTTTCTTT CASSLVTGEGRTEAFF
. TRBJ2-1 14 TRBV27 . TGTGCCAGCAGTTTTAGCAGGGGACTGAAGTCTCAGTTCTTC CASSFSRGLKSQFF
TRBD1 TRBJ2-2 15 TRBV7-2 . TGTGCCAGCAGCCCGAGGACAGGGAACACCGGGGAGCTGTTTTTT CASSPRTGNTGELFF
. TRBJ2-2 15 TRBV7-9 . TGTGCCAGCAGATCTCGGACAGACAACACCGGGGAGCTGTTTTTT CASRSRTDNTGELFF
. TRBJ2-6 18 TRBV19 . TGTGCCAGTAGTATGGGCAGCATAGTAGGGTCTGGGGCCAACGTCCTGACTTTC CASSMGSIVGSGANVLTF
. TRBJ1-3 13 TRBV5-1 . TGCGCCAGCAGCCCCGGCGGGGGGAAGAGCATATATTTT CASSPGGGKSIYF
TRBD2 TRBJ2-7 13 TRBV10-3 . TGTGCCATCGAGGCTAGCGGGAGGGGTGTGCTGTACTTC CAIEASGRGVLYF
. TRBJ2-3 14 TRBV2 . TGTGCCAGCAGTGGGAACAGGGCGAAAGATACGCAGTATTTT CASSGNRAKDTQYF
. TRBJ2-5 10 TRBV6-8 . TGTGCCAGCATGAGAGAGACCCAGTACTTC CASMRETQYF
TRBD2 TRBJ2-7 15 TRBV30 few TGTGCCTGGATACCGGGCGGGAGGACGCTCTACGAGCAGTACTTC CAWIPGGRTLYEQYF
. TRBJ1-5 13 TRBV6-5 . TGTGCCAGCAGTTATAACCCGTACCAGCCCCAGCATTTT CASSYNPYQPQHF
. TRBJ2-7 14 TRBV7-2 . TGTGCCAGCAGCTTGTCAGGTCCACCCTACGAGCAGTACTTC CASSLSGPPYEQYF
TRBD2 TRBJ2-1 13 TRBV29-1 . TGCAGCGTAGAAGCGGGAGGGATCAATGAGCAGTTCTTC CSVEAGGINEQFF
. TRBJ2-1 14 TRBV11-2 few TGTGCCAGCAGCTTAGATTCCTCCTACAATGAGCAGTTCTTC CASSLDSSYNEQFF
TRBD2 TRBJ2-1 19 TRBV6-1 . TGTGCCAGCAGGGAAATGACTAGCGGGGCTTACAGCTCCTACAATGAGCAGTTCTTC CASREMTSGAYSSYNEQFF
. TRBJ1-4 16 TRBV5-1 few TGCGCCAGCAGCTCGGACTCAGCTGGGGGGAATGAAAAACTGTTTTTT CASSSDSAGGNEKLFF